What follows is one T cell receptor beta chain and its context. Its specificity is not known. The CDR3 sequence is 15 residues long. Germline CDR1 and CDR2: MNHEY and SVGAGI. The J segment lost 3 bases and the V segment lost 5 bases, leaving 10 bases of the junction unmatched. This entry belongs to a study of Ad26.COV2.S vaccination and SARS-CoV-2 variants. About the study: The study gave Ad26.COV2.S intramuscularly, once or twice 56 days apart. Overall study results and limits: Using TCR breadth and depth analyses may have led to underestimated total T cell responses. After vaccination, substantial breadth of spike-specific CD8+ and CD4+ responses was reported.

Described treatment: around 19 received Ad26.COV2.S at low or high dose, single or two shots; about 5 received placebo; per-sample allocation not given. On day 63 after the first injection, vaccine and placebo recipients gave samples. The administered vaccine (an Ad26 vector) expressed Wuhan-strain SARS-CoV-2 spike. Data came from immunoSEQ multiplex PCR; TCRdb stores just in-frame clones and leaves some out. Altogether approximately 300,000 clones are present, around four fifths being singletons, with the ten largest covering 2% to 2.5%. The receptor was isolated from a person between 18 and 60 years old who received the Ad26.COV2.S COVID-19 vaccine or a placebo. The J gene is TRBJ2-7, the V gene TRBV6-5; TRBD1 agrees at 7 bases. The sample was peripheral blood, taken in a trial of Ad26.COV2.S vaccine versus placebo. The CDR3 coding sequence is TGTGCCAGCAGTAGGAGACAGGGTTTTGGCTACGAGCAGTACTTC. This gives the protein CASSRRQGFGYEQYF.